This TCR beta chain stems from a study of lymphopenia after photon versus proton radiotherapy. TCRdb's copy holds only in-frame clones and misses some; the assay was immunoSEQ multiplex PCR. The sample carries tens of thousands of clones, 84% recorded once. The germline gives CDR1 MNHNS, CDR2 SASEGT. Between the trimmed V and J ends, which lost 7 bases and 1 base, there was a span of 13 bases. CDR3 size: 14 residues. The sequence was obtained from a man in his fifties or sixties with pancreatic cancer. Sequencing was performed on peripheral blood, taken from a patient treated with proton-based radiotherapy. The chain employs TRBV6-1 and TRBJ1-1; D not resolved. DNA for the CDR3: TGTGCCAGCACCCCAAGCCCCCGGAACACTGAAGCTTTCTTT. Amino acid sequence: CASTPSPRNTEAFF.